Described below is a single T cell receptor (beta chain) sequence and its context. V gave up 6 bases and J gave up 4 bases; unmatched junction bases: 11. The CDR3 consists of 15 residues. The germline CDR1 and CDR2 sequences are MNHEY and SMNVEV (reference sequence). Enrolled through a virtual design, the participants were between 18 and 89 years of age and came from 24 US areas. Those designated as exposed participants met a COVID-19 case within 2 weeks before study entry. The sample originates from a study of blood T cell repertoires in COVID-19. Under the authors' procedure: Estimation of nucleated cell counts was performed using reference gene primer amplification. The data were produced by immunoSEQ multiplex PCR, yet TCRdb's version contains in-frame clones alone and is incomplete. The V and J calls and clone size are taken from that table; D and trimming were inferred from the DNA. The data contain more than 350,000 clones, roughly 90% of them singletons.

The sequence derives from a woman younger than 30 who had been exposed to COVID-19. Sequenced material: PBMCs or T cells enriched from blood (not recorded which). The chain is built from TRBV27 and TRBJ1-2, with 7 bases fitting TRBD1. CDR3 nucleotide sequence: TGTGCCAGCAGACCTAGACAGGGCGAACGCTATGGCTACACCTTC. This codes for CASRPRQGERYGYTF.